Presented here are 4 T cell receptor beta chains from one specimen sequenced in a study of T cell clonality in common variable immunodeficiency. Some clones are missing from TCRdb's copy, which holds only in-frame ones; the method was immunoSEQ multiplex PCR. The sample has some 28,000 clones, none seen only once; the top ten hold approximately 13%. Sequenced: peripheral blood mononuclear cells. The receptors here all came from a person aged 18 to 70 in good health.

A note on this clone: A read error may produce the germline difference seen at one junction end. With the read ending 3 residues before the CDR3 end, the germline J gene is used to fill in that end. The V call is TRBV6-1, the J call TRBJ2-3; D remains ambiguous. This CDR3 spans 13 amino acids. Germline loops: CDR1 MNHNS, CDR2 SASEGT. The sequenced part of the CDR3 DNA is TGTGCCAACAGTGTTTCCGCAGAAGATACG. Protein: CANSVSAEDT. The full CDR3 protein is CANSVSAEDTQYF.

This clone was picked up many times. The read gets to within 3 residues of the CDR3 end, and the germline J gene fills in the rest. This chain connects TRBV14 to TRBJ2-3, with D uncertain. Germline-derived CDR1 and CDR2 are SGHDN and FVKESK. The CDR3 consists of 10 residues. V was clipped by 8 bases and J by 6 bases, with 6 bases between them. CDR3 DNA (partial): TGTGCCAGCGGCTTTGATACG. The encoded protein is CASGFDT. In full, the CDR3 reads CASGFDTQYF.

Ten or more counts support this clone. CDR3 bases read: TGTGCCAGTAGTTCCCGAGACAGGGGTTCCTACAATGAG. Residues: CASSSRDRGSYNE. The full CDR3 protein is CASSSRDRGSYNEQFF. This sequence joins TRBV19 and TRBJ2-1; 8 bases are shared with TRBD1. The read ends 3 residues before the CDR3 terminus; that terminus is restored from the germline J gene. V shed 5 bases, J shed 1 base, and the junction held 7 bases outside the gene matches. Germline V gene sequence: CDR1 LNHDA, CDR2 SQIVND (reference sequence). This CDR3 has 16 amino acids.

This clone was detected many times. The sequence runs out 3 residues before the end of the CDR3; the remainder is reconstructed from the germline J gene. V and J are TRBV19 and TRBJ1-4; D unclear. CDR3 size: 14 residues. Looked up from germline, CDR1 is LNHDA and CDR2 is SQIVND (reference sequence). Trimming left V 4 bases short and J 7 bases short, with 13 bases between. This chain's CDR3 is CASSRQTSGEKLFF. The covered CDR3 bases are TGTGCCAGTAGTAGGCAAACCAGTGGTGAAAAA. The variable domain in full, with the rest retrieved from reference TRBV19 and TRBJ1-4, is DGGITQSPKYLFRKEGQNVTLSCEQNLNHDAMYWYRQDPGQGLRLIYYSQIVNDFQKGDIAEGYSVSREKKESFPLTVTSAQKNPTAFYLCASSRQTSGEKLFFGSGTQLSVL.